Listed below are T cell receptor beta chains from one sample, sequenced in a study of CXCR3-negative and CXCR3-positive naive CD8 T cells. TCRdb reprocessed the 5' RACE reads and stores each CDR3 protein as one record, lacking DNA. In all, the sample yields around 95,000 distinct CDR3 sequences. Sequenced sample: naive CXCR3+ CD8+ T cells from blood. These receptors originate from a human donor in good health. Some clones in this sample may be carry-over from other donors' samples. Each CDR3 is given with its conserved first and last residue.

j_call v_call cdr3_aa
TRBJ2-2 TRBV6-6 CASSGNTANTGELFF
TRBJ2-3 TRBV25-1 CASSVDSQLDTQYF
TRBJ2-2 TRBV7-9 CASSLKGVHTGELFF
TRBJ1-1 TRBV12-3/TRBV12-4 CASSLVTNTEAFF
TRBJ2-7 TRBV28 CASSLPAGGPPYEQYF
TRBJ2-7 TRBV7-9 CACSVQGVSSYEQYF
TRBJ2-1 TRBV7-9 CASSLAGNYNEQFF
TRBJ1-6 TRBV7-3 CASSLGTGPNSPLHF
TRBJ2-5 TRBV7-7 CASSRDGETQYF
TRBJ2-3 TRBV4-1 CASSQFGAREDTQYF
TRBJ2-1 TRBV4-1 CASRLGGGLYNEQFF
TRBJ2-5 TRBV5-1 CASSVTGGALETQYF
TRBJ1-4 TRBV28 CASTFEGRGNEKLFF
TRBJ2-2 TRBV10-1 CASSGRTGNTGELFF
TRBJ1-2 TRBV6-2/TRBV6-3 CASSWNTGTNYGYTF
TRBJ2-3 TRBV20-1 CSAWLLAGDTDTQYF
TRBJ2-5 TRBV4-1 CASSQVPAQETQYF
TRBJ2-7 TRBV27 CASTDRGSYEQYF
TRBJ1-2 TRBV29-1 CSVELDQGALSDGYTF
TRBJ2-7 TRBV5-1 CASSSYTVSEAQYF
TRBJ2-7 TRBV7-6 CASSPGLAGGEQYF
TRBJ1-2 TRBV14 CASSQDGPRRGYTF
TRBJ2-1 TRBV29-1 CSALGGTGHNEQFF
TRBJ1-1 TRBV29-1 CSVVDRPYANTEAFF
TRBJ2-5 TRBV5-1 CASSLSTTPQGAETQYF
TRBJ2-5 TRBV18 CASSPPGTLQETQYF
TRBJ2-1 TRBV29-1 CSVEKSASYNEPFF
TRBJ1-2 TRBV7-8 CASSLGAHPVYGYTF
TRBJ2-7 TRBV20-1 CSARFLAEDYEQYF
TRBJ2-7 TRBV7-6 CASSWEDEQYF
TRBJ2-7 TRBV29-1 CSVRLKGTVGQGYEQYF
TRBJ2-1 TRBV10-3 CAISDSGLAVNEQFF
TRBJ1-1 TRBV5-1 CASRDPLGDTEAFF
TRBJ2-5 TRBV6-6 CASSYGTSGGEETQYF
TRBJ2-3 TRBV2 CASEESGSTDTQYF
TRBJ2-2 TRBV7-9 CASSLPAQGNTGELFF
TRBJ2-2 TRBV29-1 CSVEDRAPNTGELFF
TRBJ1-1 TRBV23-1 CADPGRATEAFF
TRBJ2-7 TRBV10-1 CASSEPLRGQKLLRQYF
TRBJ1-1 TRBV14 CASSYRWAPVTEAFF
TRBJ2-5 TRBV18 CASSPSGQETQYF
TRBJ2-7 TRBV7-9 CASSLVVSTYEQYF
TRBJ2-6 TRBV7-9 CASSTSRRDRGSDSGANVLTF
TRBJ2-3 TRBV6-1 CASSESPAGGADTQYF
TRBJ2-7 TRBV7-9 CASSPRLAGGTYEQYF
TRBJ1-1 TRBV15 CATSRDVLGVGTEAFF
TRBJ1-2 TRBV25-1 CASSGTYGYTF
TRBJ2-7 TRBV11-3 CASSFAAVSYEQYF
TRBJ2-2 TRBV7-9 CASSFPTRSGELFF
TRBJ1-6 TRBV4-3 CASSQDLNSPLHF
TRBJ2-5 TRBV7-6 CASSLVLGADGISQETQYF
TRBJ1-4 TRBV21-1 CASSKALYSNNENEKLFF
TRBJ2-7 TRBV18 CASSPRQGASYEQYF
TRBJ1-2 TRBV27 CASKLNYGYTF
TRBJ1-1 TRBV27 CASSLSYGTEAFF